These 29 T cell receptor beta chains share one sample of origin, sequenced in a study of TIL therapy for anti-PD-1-resistant metastatic lung cancer (dated by TCRdb to the early 2020s). The intended sense of this specimen's time point label: pre-treatment sample, taken before nivolumab and TIL therapy. Baseline tumor samples were excised metastases, mostly pleural nodules or supraclavicular lymph nodes, from the same resection used to grow TIL. Using bias-controlled multiplex PCR with the immunoSEQ v3 hsTCRB kit, the TCR beta CDR3 regions were amplified from genomic DNA. The table comes from immuneACCESS by way of TCRdb, which keeps in-frame sequences with V and J called. Part of the clones is missing from these tables; in studies checked, under half for an unresolved V gene and the rest for unknown reasons. The sample table shows 13,000 or so clones, and approximately 72% are seen once. The ten largest clonotypes hold around 9.5% of the sample.

The sequencing here drew on tumor tissue, taken at baseline. The source of these receptors is a woman between 25 and 85 years old with non-small cell lung cancer.

The chain combines TRBV7-6 with TRBJ2-3; TRBD2 matches 7 bases. The CDR3 loop spans 13 amino acids. Germline V lookup: CDR1 SGHVS, CDR2 FNYEAQ. V dropped 5 bases and J dropped 7; count of bases not matched to a gene: 6. CDR3 sequence reads: CASSITTSNTQYF. The DNA for the CDR3 is TGTGCCAGCAGCATTACGACTAGCAATACGCAGTATTTT.

The rearrangement links TRBV2 to TRBJ1-2, with D unresolved. This CDR3 comprises 13 residues. Germline V gene data show CDR1 as SNHLY and CDR2 as FYNNEI. The V end lost 4 bases, the J end lost 5 bases, and 11 bases lay between the germline ends. DNA of the CDR3: TGTGCCAGCAGTGCCTCGATTGGATATGGCTACACCTTC. Its protein product is CASSASIGYGYTF.

This chain uses TRBV5-1 with TRBJ2-5, with D possibly matching TRBD2 (5 bases). The germline V gene encodes CDR1 SGHRS and CDR2 YFSETQ. CDR3 size: 15 residues. The ends were cut back, 3 bases at V and 2 bases at J, with 14 bases in the middle. The DNA for the CDR3 is TGCGCCAGCAGCTCAGGTCGGGGTACGCAAGAGACCCAGTACTTC. This translates into CASSSGRGTQETQYF.

The chain carries TRBV19 and TRBJ1-2, with D perhaps TRBD1 (5 bases). The germline V and J ends were trimmed by 5 bases and 0 bases, with 13 bases remaining between them. CDR1 and CDR2 from the germline V gene are LNHDA and SQIVND (reference sequence). The CDR3 is 15 residues long. DNA for the CDR3: TGTGCCAGTAGTGACAGTGCCACGGCTAACTATGGCTACACCTTC. It specifies CASSDSATANYGYTF.

The J gene is TRBJ2-6, the V gene TRBV11-1; D possibly corresponds to TRBD1 (6 bases). The CDR3 loop spans 14 amino acids. Germline V gene data show CDR1 as SGHAT and CDR2 as FQDESV (reference sequence). Trimming removed 4 bases at V and 2 bases at J, with 6 bases between. The CDR3 nucleotides read TGTGCCAGCAGCTCAGGGGCTGGGGCCAACGTCCTGACTTTC. This encodes CASSSGAGANVLTF. Complete variable domain (other parts from reference TRBV11-1 and TRBJ2-6): EAEVAQSPRYKITEKSQAVAFWCDPISGHATLYWYRQILGQGPELLVQFQDESVVDDSQLPKDRFSAERLKGVDSTLKIQPAELGDSAMYLCASSSGAGANVLTFGAGSRLTVL.

This clone was observed a handful of times. The rearrangement uses TRBV6-1 and TRBJ2-1; D could derive from TRBD1 or TRBD2 (6 bases each). V was trimmed by 1 base and J by 15 bases, leaving 25 bases between them. Germline loops: CDR1 MNHNS, CDR2 SASEGT. The CDR3 totals 16 residues. CDR3: CASSEGTVRGESSRFF. In DNA, the CDR3 is TGTGCCAGCAGTGAAGGGACGGTAAGGGGGGAGAGTAGCAGGTTCTTC.

This clone was seen more than once but under ten times. The chain joins TRBV4-2 to TRBJ2-2; 14 bases line up with TRBD2. This CDR3 has 20 amino acids. V shed 0 bases and J 0 bases; nucleotides not matched to a gene: 6. The germline V gene encodes CDR1 LGHNA and CDR2 YNFKEQ. The CDR3 nucleotides are TGTGCCAGCAGCCAAGATGGGACTAGCGGGAGCTTCGCGAACACCGGGGAGCTGTTTTTT. It translates to CASSQDGTSGSFANTGELFF.

This clone has just a few counts. The chain recombines TRBV5-4 with TRBJ2-3, with D hard to call. V was cut by 5 bases and J by 2 bases, with 9 bases left in between. Germline CDR1 reads SGHNT; CDR2 reads YYREEE (reference sequence). The CDR3 spans 13 residues. Here the CDR3 reads CASSSPYTDTQYF. As DNA, the CDR3 is TGTGCCAGCAGTAGTCCGTACACAGATACGCAGTATTTT. Full variable domain (remainder filled in from reference TRBV5-4 and TRBJ2-3): ETGVTQSPTHLIKTRGQQVTLRCSSQSGHNTVSWYQQALGQGPQFIFQYYREEENGRGNFPPRFSGLQFPNYSSELNVNALELDDSALYLCASSSPYTDTQYFGPGTRLTVL.

The rearrangement uses TRBV7-2 and TRBJ2-6; 8 positions match TRBD1. Losses at the gene ends were 5 bases for V and 0 bases for J; bases not matched to a gene: 6. The CDR3 totals 17 residues. Germline CDR1 reads SGHTA; CDR2 reads FQGNSA. CDR3 loop: CASSPGQGSSGANVLTF. The CDR3 DNA follows: TGTGCCAGCAGCCCCGGACAGGGCAGCTCTGGGGCCAACGTCCTGACTTTC.

This rearrangement joins TRBV19 to TRBJ1-1; 8 bases map to TRBD1. After removal of 5 bases from V and 7 bases from J, the junction contained 12 bases not matched to a gene. CDR3 length: 15 residues. The germline V gene has CDR1 LNHDA and CDR2 SQIVND (reference sequence). CDR3 loop: CASSPHKPGQGEAFF. In nucleotides, the CDR3 is TGTGCCAGTAGTCCCCACAAGCCCGGACAGGGTGAAGCTTTCTTT.

The chain couples TRBV7-9 to TRBJ1-1; D not resolved. The CDR3 contains 11 residues. Germline V gives CDR1 SEHNR, CDR2 FQNEAQ (reference sequence). Trimming stripped 2 bases from V and 8 bases from J, with 6 bases between. The CDR3 nucleotides read TGTGCCAGCAGCTTAACTTCCGAAGCTTTCTTT. This gives the protein CASSLTSEAFF.

The gene calls are TRBV5-6 and TRBJ1-5, with TRBD1 as a possible D gene (5 bases). Trimming removed 4 bases at V and 3 bases at J, with 14 bases between. The CDR3 contains 15 residues. Germline V CDR1 and CDR2: SGHDT, YYEEEE. CDR3 bases: TGTGCCAGCAGCGTTTGGGGGGGACCCAATCAGCCCCAGCATTTT. Protein: CASSVWGGPNQPQHF.

V is TRBV27 and J is TRBJ2-7; 14 bases are a match to TRBD2. The trim removed 5 bases at V and 1 base at J, leaving 13 bases unmatched. Germline assignment: CDR1 MNHEY and CDR2 SMNVEV (reference sequence). The CDR3 is 19 residues long. The CDR3 sequence is CASSLAGTSGSGPSYEQYF. The CDR3 DNA sequence: TGTGCCAGCAGTCTGGCCGGGACTAGCGGGAGTGGCCCATCCTACGAGCAGTACTTC.

The V call is TRBV19, the J call TRBJ1-1; D not resolved. Trimming shortened V by 4 bases and J by 1 base, and 10 bases separated the two germline ends. The germline gives CDR1 LNHDA, CDR2 SQIVND (reference sequence). This CDR3 comprises 14 residues. Here the CDR3 DNA reads TGTGCCAGTAGTAGAGCTACCAGGAACACTGAAGCTTTCTTT. This translates into CASSRATRNTEAFF.

The chain links TRBV2 to TRBJ1-5; weak D call: TRBD1 (5 bases). The CDR3 has 14 residues. Trimming removed 11 bases from V and 1 base from J, with 15 bases in between. Per germline, CDR1 SNHLY and CDR2 FYNNEI. CDR3 in amino acids: CASRGERSNQPQHF. As DNA, the CDR3 is TGTGCCTCACGAGGGGAGAGGAGCAATCAGCCCCAGCATTTT. The entire variable domain, with the rest obtained from reference TRBV2 and TRBJ1-5, is as follows: EPEVTQTPSHQVTQMGQEVILRCVPISNHLYFYWYRQILGQKVEFLVSFYNNEISEKSEIFDDQFSVERPDGSNFTLKIRSTKLEDSAMYFCASRGERSNQPQHFGDGTRLSIL.

This clone occurred once. The rearrangement uses TRBV7-6 and TRBJ2-3; 10 bases line up with TRBD2. J was trimmed by 3 bases and V by 4 bases; bases with no gene match: 10. Looked up from germline, CDR1 is SGHVS and CDR2 is FNYEAQ. The CDR3 is 17 residues long. The DNA of the CDR3 is TGTGCCAGCAGCTCCCGCCCCGCTAGCGGGAGTACAGATACGCAGTATTTT. Translating gives CASSSRPASGSTDTQYF.

The chain uses TRBV5-6 and TRBJ2-1; weak D call: TRBD2 (6 bases). The CDR3 contains 15 residues. The ends were cut back, 1 base at V and 8 bases at J, with 16 bases in the middle. CDR1 SGHDT and CDR2 YYEEEE come from the germline V gene. CDR3 amino acids: CASSLPSGGVYEQFF. The CDR3 DNA is TGTGCCAGCAGCTTGCCCTCCGGCGGGGTGTATGAGCAGTTCTTC.

This rearrangement joins TRBV7-8 to TRBJ1-3; D not certain. Germline CDR1 SGHVS, CDR2 FQNEAQ. The V end lost 5 bases, the J end lost 0 bases, and 14 bases lay between the germline ends. The CDR3 totals 16 residues. The CDR3 bases are TGTGCCAGCAGCCTAGGGATTACGCGCTCTGGAAACACCATATATTTT. Residues: CASSLGITRSGNTIYF.

The gene calls are TRBV2 and TRBJ1-2; no firm D call. Germline V gene data show CDR1 as SNHLY and CDR2 as FYNNEI. The CDR3 is made up of 14 amino acids. V lost 4 bases, J lost 4 bases, and 13 bases lay in between. The CDR3 loop reads CASSVTSWAYGYTF. The CDR3 bases are TGTGCCAGCAGTGTAACTTCTTGGGCCTATGGCTACACCTTC.

The genes are TRBV7-9 and TRBJ2-7, with 9 bases identical to TRBD2. Germline V lookup: CDR1 SEHNR, CDR2 FQNEAQ (reference sequence). The length of the CDR3 is 15 residues. The V and J ends lost 1 base and 6 bases, in that order; junction bases with no gene match: 7. The CDR3 reads CASSLVGGGAFEQYF. The CDR3 nucleotides read TGTGCCAGCAGCTTAGTGGGCGGGGGGGCGTTCGAGCAGTACTTC.

Worth noting for this clone: One junction end disagrees with the germline gene, perhaps due to a read error. CDR3 coding DNA: TGTGCCAGCAGCTTGCATAGCGCCGGGACAGGGAGGCTATTT. It translates to CASSLHSAGTGRLF. V is TRBV7-8 and J is TRBJ1-1; TRBD1 aligns across 9 bases. The CDR3 consists of 14 residues. Germline CDR1 is SGHVS and CDR2 is FQNEAQ.

The chain couples TRBV9 to TRBJ2-3; D is possibly TRBD1 (5 bases). Between the trimmed V and J ends, which lost 0 bases and 0 bases, there was a span of 11 bases. Germline-derived CDR1 and CDR2 are SGDLS and YYNGEE. The CDR3 sequence is 16 residues long. The CDR3 sequence: CASSVAGPGSTDTQYF. CDR3 sequence (DNA): TGTGCCAGCAGCGTAGCTGGCCCAGGGAGCACAGATACGCAGTATTTT.

The gene calls are TRBV9 and TRBJ1-2; D is unclear. The germline CDR1 and CDR2 sequences are SGDLS and YYNGEE. The V gene lost 4 bases and the J gene lost 6 bases, with 10 bases spanning the gap. There are 12 residues in the CDR3. The CDR3 coding sequence is TGTGCCAGCAGCCGCACGGCGCATGGCTACACCTTC. This codes for CASSRTAHGYTF.

The rearrangement uses TRBV19 and TRBJ1-1; D not resolved. Between the trimmed V and J ends, which lost 3 bases and 1 base, there was a span of 12 bases. Germline V lookup: CDR1 LNHDA, CDR2 SQIVND (reference sequence). The CDR3 has 15 amino acids. The CDR3 sequence: CASSIVTAQNTEAFF. Written as DNA, the CDR3 is TGTGCCAGTAGTATCGTGACGGCACAGAACACTGAAGCTTTCTTT.

The V gene is TRBV6-5, the J gene TRBJ2-3, with a possible D match to TRBD1 (5 bases). This CDR3 is built from 14 residues. V was trimmed by 2 bases and J by 6 bases, leaving 12 bases between them. Looked up from germline, CDR1 is MNHEY and CDR2 is SVGAGI. The CDR3 DNA sequence: TGTGCCAGCAGTTACCTGTCAGGGTGGGATACGCAGTATTTT. Its protein is CASSYLSGWDTQYF.

This clone was seen a few times. The chain has TRBV5-1 and TRBJ2-7; D is unclear. There are 14 residues in the CDR3. Per germline, CDR1 SGHRS and CDR2 YFSETQ. V lost 3 bases and J lost 1, with 11 bases in between. For the CDR3, the DNA is TGCGCCAGCAGCTGGACCTCAGAGTCCTACGAGCAGTACTTC. Its protein is CASSWTSESYEQYF.

The chain has TRBV10-3 and TRBJ1-2; 8 bases are shared with TRBD1. V lost 5 bases, J lost 6 bases, and 8 bases stayed unmatched. CDR3 length equals 14 residues. The V gene's germline CDR1 is ENHRY and CDR2 SYGVKD. CDR3 protein: CAISYTGGLDGYTF. The CDR3 nucleotides read TGTGCCATCAGTTACACAGGGGGGCTGGATGGCTACACCTTC.

V is TRBV6-5 and J is TRBJ2-5; TRBD1 might be the D (6 bases). The J call is in doubt because the DNA end fits TRBJ2-7 better. The germline gives CDR1 MNHEY, CDR2 SVGAGI. The CDR3 totals 13 residues. The CDR3 spells CASSQGGSTEQYF. CDR3 coding DNA: TGTGCCAGCAGCCAAGGGGGATCCACCGAGCAGTACTTC.

This rearrangement joins TRBV29-1 to TRBJ1-2, with D tentatively TRBD1 (5 bases). Germline CDR1 reads SQVTM; CDR2 reads ANQGSEA. The CDR3 covers 16 residues. Between the trimmed V and J ends, which lost 3 bases and 7 bases, there was a span of 24 bases. Here the CDR3 DNA reads TGCAGCGTTGATATCATGGAGTGGGAGGGACTCGGTGGCTACACCTTC. This encodes CSVDIMEWEGLGGYTF. The variable domain in full, with the rest retrieved from reference TRBV29-1 and TRBJ1-2, is SAVISQKPSRDICQRGTSLTIQCQVDSQVTMMFWYRQQPGQSLTLIATANQGSEATYESGFVIDKFPISRPNLTFSTLTVSNMSPEDSSIYLCSVDIMEWEGLGGYTFGSGTRLTVV.